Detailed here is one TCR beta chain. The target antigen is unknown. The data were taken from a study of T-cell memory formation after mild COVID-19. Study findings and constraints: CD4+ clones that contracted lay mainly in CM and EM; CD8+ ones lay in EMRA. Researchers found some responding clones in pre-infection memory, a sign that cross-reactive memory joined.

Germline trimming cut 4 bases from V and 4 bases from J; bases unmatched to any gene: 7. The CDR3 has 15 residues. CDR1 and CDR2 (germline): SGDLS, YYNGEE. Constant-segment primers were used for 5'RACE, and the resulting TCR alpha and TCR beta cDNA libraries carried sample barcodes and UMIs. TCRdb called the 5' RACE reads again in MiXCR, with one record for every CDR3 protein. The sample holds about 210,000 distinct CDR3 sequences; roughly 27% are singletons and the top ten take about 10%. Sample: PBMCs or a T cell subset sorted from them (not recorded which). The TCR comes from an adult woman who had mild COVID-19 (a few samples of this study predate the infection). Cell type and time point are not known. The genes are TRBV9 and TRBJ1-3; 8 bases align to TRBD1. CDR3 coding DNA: TGTGCCAGCAGCCCACGACAGGGGATGGGAAACACCATATATTTT. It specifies CASSPRQGMGNTIYF.